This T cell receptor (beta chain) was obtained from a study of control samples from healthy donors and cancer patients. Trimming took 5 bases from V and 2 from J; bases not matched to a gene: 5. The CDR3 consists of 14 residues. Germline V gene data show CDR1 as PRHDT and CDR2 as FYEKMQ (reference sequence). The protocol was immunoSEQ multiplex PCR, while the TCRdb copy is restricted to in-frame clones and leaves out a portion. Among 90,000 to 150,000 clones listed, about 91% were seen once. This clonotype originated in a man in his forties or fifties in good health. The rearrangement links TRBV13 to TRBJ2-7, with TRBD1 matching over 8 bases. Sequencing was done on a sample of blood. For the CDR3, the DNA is TGTGCCAGCAGCGAGGACAGGGTCGCCTACGAGCAGTACTTC. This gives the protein CASSEDRVAYEQYF. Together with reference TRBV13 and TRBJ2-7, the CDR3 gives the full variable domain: AAGVIQSPRHLIKEKRETATLKCYPIPRHDTVYWYQQGPGQDPQFLISFYEKMQSDKGSIPDRFSAQQFSDYHSELNMSSLELGDSALYFCASSEDRVAYEQYFGPGTRLTVT.